This T cell receptor (beta chain) is from a study of blood T cell repertoires in COVID-19. Looking at the study overall: COVID-19 samples collected from the United States, Italy and Spain covered acute and convalescent phases. Sample material is recorded as cDNA or gDNA derived from T cells, B-cell-depleted T cells, or PBMCs.

In the original workflow: Researchers report that nucleated cell counts were estimated from reference gene primer amplification. The protocol was immunoSEQ multiplex PCR, while the TCRdb copy is restricted to in-frame clones and leaves out a portion. The DNA gave D and trimming, while V, J and clone size come from that table. The data contain 140,000 or so clones, around nine tenths of them singletons. The CDR3 covers 16 residues. The V and J ends lost 5 bases and 6 bases, in that order; junction bases with no gene match: 15. CDR1 is MNHEY and CDR2 is SMNVEV in the germline V gene (reference sequence).

This sequence was found in a woman aged 50 to 60 with acute or convalescent COVID-19. The sequencing input was peripheral blood. This chain uses TRBV27 with TRBJ2-7; 8 bases align to TRBD2. In nucleotides, the CDR3 is TGTGCCAGCAGTCCCTCGGGGGGGTTCTTTGAGGCCGAGCAGTACTTC. This translates into CASSPSGGFFEAEQYF.